This entry lists 30 T cell receptor beta chains sequenced from one sample in a study of blood T cell repertoires in COVID-19 (dated by TCRdb to the early 2020s). Receptors were amplified or captured by the immunoSEQ multiplex PCR assay. Not all clones reach the TCRdb copy of this immuneACCESS table, which keeps in-frame sequences only. Checked studies attribute under half of the gap to unresolved V genes and leave the rest unexplained. Recorded for this sample are 150,000 to 200,000 clones; around nine tenths of them occurred a single time. The ten biggest clones cover roughly 3.7% of the sample. Sequencing was performed on peripheral blood. The receptors were gathered from a man between 18 and 29 years old with active or convalescent COVID-19.

J is TRBJ1-2 and V is TRBV7-9; TRBD1 agrees at 8 bases. CDR1 and CDR2 (germline): SEHNR, FQNEAQ (reference sequence). Trimming at V came to 4 bases and at J to 6 bases, leaving 10 bases not matched to a gene. This CDR3 region has 15 residues. The CDR3, as DNA: TGTGCCAGCAGCTCCAGGGGGCGGGGGTTTGATGGCTACACCTTC. It specifies CASSSRGRGFDGYTF.

The rearrangement links TRBV19 to TRBJ1-5; the D is unclear. This CDR3 has 12 amino acids. Trimming pared 4 bases from V and 7 bases from J, leaving 8 bases between. Germline CDR1 is LNHDA and CDR2 is SQIVND (reference sequence). CDR3 bases: TGTGCCAGTAGTACGGGAGGGCAGCCCCAGCATTTT. It translates to CASSTGGQPQHF.

The rearrangement uses TRBV19 and TRBJ2-2, with 7 bases lining up with TRBD2. V trimming: 8 bases; J trimming: 4 bases; junction bases outside the gene matches: 10. The CDR3 covers 15 residues. Germline loops: CDR1 LNHDA, CDR2 SQIVND (reference sequence). CDR3 nucleotides: TGTGCCAGTCAGATTAGGTGGGGGGGCACCGGGGAGCTGTTTTTT. This gives the protein CASQIRWGGTGELFF. Full variable domain (remainder filled in from reference TRBV19 and TRBJ2-2): DGGITQSPKYLFRKEGQNVTLSCEQNLNHDAMYWYRQDPGQGLRLIYYSQIVNDFQKGDIAEGYSVSREKKESFPLTVTSAQKNPTAFYLCASQIRWGGTGELFFGEGSRLTVL.

The chain carries TRBV12-5 and TRBJ2-1; possible D gene TRBD2, 5 bases. This CDR3 has 16 residues. V shed 2 bases and J shed 10 bases, with 21 bases lying between them. Germline lookup yields CDR1 LGHNT and CDR2 FRNRAP. CDR3: CASGLPSGISVDEQFF. The DNA for the CDR3 is TGTGCTAGTGGTTTGCCTTCCGGGATTTCGGTTGACGAGCAGTTCTTC.

This chain connects TRBV10-2 to TRBJ1-6; 9 nucleotides align to TRBD1. The CDR3 is 16 residues long. V lost 6 bases, J lost 7 bases, and 10 bases stayed unmatched. Germline assignment: CDR1 WSHSY and CDR2 SAAADI. CDR3 nucleotides: TGCGCCAGCAGACCTTCTGGACAGGGGCGAAATTCACCCCTCCACTTT. Amino acid sequence: CASRPSGQGRNSPLHF.

This clone appeared once. This chain links TRBV11-2 with TRBJ2-1, with 7 bases matching TRBD2. V lost 1 base, J lost 8 bases, and 11 bases stayed unmatched. The CDR3 sequence is 16 residues long. CDR1 SGHAT and CDR2 FQNNGV come from the germline V gene. DNA of the CDR3: TGTGCCAGCAGCTTAGGTCGAGCGGGGATATTAGATGAGCAGTTCTTC. Translating it yields CASSLGRAGILDEQFF.

J is TRBJ1-5 and V is TRBV28; the D gene is possibly TRBD1 (6 bases). V lost 2 bases and J 3 bases, leaving 8 bases between the germline ends. The CDR3 runs 14 residues. The V gene's germline CDR1 is MDHEN and CDR2 SYDVKM. The CDR3 reads CASSLGQLNQPQHF. For the CDR3, the DNA is TGTGCCAGCAGTTTAGGACAGCTCAATCAGCCCCAGCATTTT.

The CDR3 DNA reads TGTGCCAGCAGCCAAGCCGGGGTCTCCTACGAGCAGTACTTC. Amino acid sequence: CASSQAGVSYEQYF. The chain is built from TRBV4-2 and TRBJ2-7, with a tentative D call TRBD2 (5 bases). Germline V gives CDR1 LGHNA, CDR2 YNFKEQ. The germline V and J ends were trimmed by 1 base and 0 bases, with 7 bases remaining between them. The CDR3 spans 14 residues.

V is TRBV5-1 and J is TRBJ1-1; a weak D match, TRBD1 (6 bases). The CDR3 is 14 amino acids. Germline V lookup: CDR1 SGHRS, CDR2 YFSETQ. The V gene lost 4 bases and the J gene lost 3 bases, with 13 bases spanning the gap. This CDR3 reads CASSEPTGYTEAFF. CDR3 nucleotide sequence: TGCGCCAGCAGCGAGCCGACAGGATACACTGAAGCTTTCTTT.

In its sample, this clone was seen a few times. The J gene is TRBJ1-2, the V gene TRBV6-6; possibly TRBD1 for D (5 bases). V gave up 1 base and J gave up 4 bases, with 7 bases separating them. Per the germline V gene, CDR1 is MNHNY and CDR2 is SVGAGI (reference sequence). The CDR3 extends over 13 amino acids. CDR3 residues: CASSYYRTYGYTF. The CDR3 DNA follows: TGTGCCAGCAGTTACTACAGGACCTATGGCTACACCTTC.

V and J are TRBV12-3 or TRBV12-4 and TRBJ1-2; D not certain. Trimming took off 0 bases at V and 10 bases at J, with 9 bases between the two ends. The length of the CDR3 is 12 residues. The CDR3 nucleotides are TGTGCCAGCAGTTTAGCGCCCACAGACTACACCTTC. It specifies CASSLAPTDYTF.

Here the CDR3 reads CASSLFQGSYNEQFF. The DNA of the CDR3 is TGTGCCAGCAGCTTATTCCAGGGCTCCTACAATGAGCAGTTCTTC. This chain links TRBV7-6 with TRBJ2-1; possible D gene TRBD1, 5 bases. V gave up 2 bases and J gave up 0 bases, with 8 bases separating them. The germline gives CDR1 SGHVS, CDR2 FNYEAQ. CDR3 length: 15 amino acids.

The chain joins TRBV5-5 to TRBJ1-4; the match to TRBD1 covers 9 bases. This CDR3 comprises 16 residues. CDR1 is SGHKS and CDR2 is YYEKEE in the germline V gene (reference sequence). Trimming cost V 0 bases and J 8 bases; bases outside gene matches: 8. The CDR3 region has the DNA TGTGCCAGCAGCTTGGAAAACAGGGGGCCAGGAGAAAAACTGTTTTTT. Protein sequence: CASSLENRGPGEKLFF.

This rearrangement joins TRBV19 to TRBJ1-1, with D perhaps matching TRBD1 (6 bases). CDR1 LNHDA and CDR2 SQIVND come from the germline V gene (reference sequence). The V end lost 3 bases, the J end lost 11 bases, and 16 bases lay between the germline ends. This CDR3 has 13 residues. The DNA for the CDR3 is TGTGCCAGTAGTATTGAAGTTGCAGGGGTGGCTTTCTTT. Translation: CASSIEVAGVAFF.

This clone was seen a handful of times. V and J are TRBV27 and TRBJ1-6, with D maybe TRBD1 (5 bases). The CDR3 extends over 14 amino acids. Germline CDR1 reads MNHEY; CDR2 reads SMNVEV (reference sequence). V shed 5 bases and J shed 8 bases, with 13 bases lying between them. CDR3 region: CASSPNRQHSPLHF. CDR3 in DNA: TGTGCCAGCAGTCCGAACCGACAGCATTCACCCCTCCACTTT.

This chain connects TRBV9 to TRBJ2-5; TRBD2 matches at 11 bases. The CDR3 is 16 amino acids. V trimming: 0 bases; J trimming: 5 bases; junction bases outside the gene matches: 6. Germline V gives CDR1 SGDLS, CDR2 YYNGEE. CDR3 nucleotide sequence: TGTGCCAGCAGCGTAGGTAGCGGGAGGGCCGGTGAGACCCAGTACTTC. Translated, it gives CASSVGSGRAGETQYF.

A single count supports this clone. This chain uses TRBV2 with TRBJ2-5; weak D call: TRBD2 (6 bases). Germline V lookup: CDR1 SNHLY, CDR2 FYNNEI. The V gene lost 5 bases and the J gene lost 4 bases, with 20 bases spanning the gap. The CDR3 runs to 16 residues. The CDR3 bases are TGTGCCAGCAGTTCGAGGTACCCGGTGGGGGGAGAGACCCAGTACTTC. Translation gives CASSSRYPVGGETQYF.

The chain has TRBV3-1 (or the pseudogene TRBV3-2) and TRBJ1-2; D is ambiguous. The CDR3 runs to 15 residues. Germline loops: CDR1 LGHDT, CDR2 YNNKEL (reference sequence). V was pared by 4 bases and J by 4 bases, with 16 bases between. The chain's CDR3 is CASSPGWESGYGYTF. In DNA form, the CDR3 reads TGTGCCAGCAGCCCGGGGTGGGAGTCGGGCTATGGCTACACCTTC.

The chain is built from TRBV5-6 and TRBJ1-2; no clear D. This CDR3 region has 15 residues. CDR1 and CDR2 from the germline V gene are SGHDT and YYEEEE. The ends were cut back, 0 bases at V and 8 bases at J, with 17 bases in the middle. CDR3 in DNA: TGTGCCAGCAGCTTGGGAGCGTATGATTCTATCGGCTACACCTTC. Its protein is CASSLGAYDSIGYTF.

This sequence joins TRBV4-2 and TRBJ1-6; weak D call: TRBD1 (6 bases). There are 16 residues in the CDR3. The ends were cut back, 0 bases at V and 6 bases at J, with 12 bases in the middle. Germline V gene lookup returns CDR1 LGHNA and CDR2 YNFKEQ. The CDR3 reads CASSQEVQGGNSPLHF. The CDR3 DNA is TGTGCCAGCAGCCAAGAAGTACAAGGGGGTAATTCACCCCTCCACTTT.

This clone was recorded a few times. The J gene is TRBJ2-2, the V gene TRBV10-1, with TRBD1 identical over 7 bases. The junction had 6 bases not matched to a gene; V was cut back by 8 bases and J by 0 bases. This CDR3 contains 15 residues. Germline V gene sequence: CDR1 WNHNN, CDR2 SYGVQD (reference sequence). The CDR3 sequence is CASSPGTANTGELFF. The CDR3 DNA sequence: TGCGCCAGCTCTCCCGGGACAGCGAACACCGGGGAGCTGTTTTTT.

This chain joins TRBV5-5 and TRBJ2-3; D gene ambiguous. This CDR3 has 17 amino acids. V lost 5 bases and J 0 bases, leaving 19 bases between the germline ends. Germline CDR1 and CDR2: SGHKS and YYEKEE (reference sequence). For the CDR3, the DNA is TGTGCCAGCAGTCTAGTCGCGACTGCCGCAAGCACAGATACGCAGTATTTT. Amino acid sequence: CASSLVATAASTDTQYF.

This clone has only one observation. The J gene is TRBJ1-5, the V gene TRBV27; D not resolved. CDR3 length equals 13 residues. V shed 3 bases and J shed 7 bases, with 10 bases lying between them. Germline CDR1 is MNHEY and CDR2 is SMNVEV (reference sequence). Here the CDR3 reads CASSFGGNQPQHF. The CDR3 DNA is TGTGCCAGCAGTTTCGGAGGGAACCAGCCCCAGCATTTT.

On this clone: A junction end diverges from the germline sequence, so it may reflect a read error. V usage is TRBV7-7 and J usage is TRBJ2-1, with a possible D match to TRBD1 (6 bases). This CDR3 contains 14 residues. Germline V lookup: CDR1 SSHAT, CDR2 FNYEAQ (reference sequence). The CDR3, as DNA: TGTGCTAGCAGCCCGACAGGCTCCTACAATGAGCAGTTCTTC. It codes for CASSPTGSYNEQFF.

The chain employs TRBV19 and TRBJ2-4; D not certain. Germline lookup yields CDR1 LNHDA and CDR2 SQIVND (reference sequence). The V and J ends lost 6 bases and 0 bases respectively, with 15 bases between them. CDR3 size: 16 residues. The CDR3 DNA reads as TGTGCCAGTAGCGAGTACAGCTTTCTAGCCAAAAACATTCAGTACTTC. This gives the protein CASSEYSFLAKNIQYF.

The V call is TRBV12-3 or TRBV12-4, the J call TRBJ2-7; D gene uncertain. Deletions cut 2 bases from V and 3 bases from J, with 8 bases between. The CDR3 is made up of 13 amino acids. As DNA, the CDR3 is TGTGCCAGCAGTTTACAGGTTATCTACGAGCAGTACTTC. Translating it yields CASSLQVIYEQYF.

The chain uses TRBV7-2 and TRBJ1-2, with a tentative D call TRBD1 (6 bases). The CDR3 has 14 amino acids. The V end lost 3 bases, the J end lost 3 bases, and 11 bases lay between the germline ends. In germline, CDR1 is SGHTA, CDR2 FQGNSA. CDR3 loop: CASSLRTEDYGYTF. The CDR3 DNA reads TGTGCCAGCAGCTTGCGGACAGAGGACTATGGCTACACCTTC.

The rearrangement links TRBV7-3 to TRBJ2-7; 9 positions match TRBD2. The CDR3 contains 15 residues. Germline CDR1 is SGHTA and CDR2 is FQGTGA. Trimming removed 0 bases from V and 3 bases from J; junction bases left unmatched: 3. The CDR3: CASSLTSGSFYEQYF. CDR3 sequence (DNA): TGTGCCAGCAGCTTAACTAGCGGGAGTTTCTACGAGCAGTACTTC.

This clone occurred once. The chain joins TRBV11-2 to TRBJ2-5; D might be TRBD1 (6 bases). V lost 10 bases to trimming and J lost 3 bases, with 18 bases between them. The CDR3 contains 14 residues. Germline CDR1 SGHAT, CDR2 FQNNGV. The CDR3 DNA is TGTGCCACCGGTAGACGGGCAGGGGAAGAGACCCAGTACTTC. It encodes CATGRRAGEETQYF.

This chain uses TRBV24-1 with TRBJ2-5; no clear D gene. In germline, CDR1 is KGHDR, CDR2 SFDVKD. CDR3 length: 12 residues. V lost 6 bases and J lost 3, with 7 bases in between. As DNA, the CDR3 is TGTGCCACCAGTCAAGACAAAGAGACCCAGTACTTC. Residues: CATSQDKETQYF.